The rows below give T cell receptor beta chains drawn from one sample of a study of blood T cell repertoires in COVID-19. TCRdb's table, derived via immunoSEQ multiplex PCR, lists solely in-frame clones and lacks some. The table shows about 160,000 clones, with about 80% occurring only once. The sequenced material came from peripheral blood. These receptors were collected from a woman at least 80 years old with acute or convalescent COVID-19. The CDR3 runs from the conserved cysteine through the conserved F or W. A D gene is named only where the DNA matches it firmly. Rows may omit the clone size; those that give it use once, few, many or a size class.

cdr3_nt: TGCAGTGCTAGTTTCTCCAGTGATGGAAACACCATATATTTT
cdr3_aa: CSASFSSDGNTIYF
v_call: TRBV20-1
j_call: TRBJ1-3
d_call: -
clone_size: once

cdr3_nt: TGTGCCAGCAGCTTGAGCTCTAGCGGGGTCAATGAGCAGTTCTTC
cdr3_aa: CASSLSSSGVNEQFF
v_call: TRBV5-6
j_call: TRBJ2-1
d_call: TRBD2
clone_size: once

cdr3_nt: TGTGCCAGCAGTTTCGGGATTCCAAACACGAACACCGGGGAGCTGTTTTTT
cdr3_aa: CASSFGIPNTNTGELFF
v_call: TRBV27
j_call: TRBJ2-2
d_call: -
clone_size: -

cdr3_nt: TGTGCCAGCAGTTACTCCCAGAACACTGAAGCTTTCTTT
cdr3_aa: CASSYSQNTEAFF
v_call: TRBV6-5
j_call: TRBJ1-1
d_call: -
clone_size: -

cdr3_nt: TGTGCCAGCAGCCACGGAGGGAATGAAAAACTGTTTTTT
cdr3_aa: CASSHGGNEKLFF
v_call: TRBV14
j_call: TRBJ1-4
d_call: -
clone_size: -

cdr3_nt: TGCGCCAGCAGCTCTAGACGGGATGGCTACACCTTC
cdr3_aa: CASSSRRDGYTF
v_call: TRBV5-1
j_call: TRBJ1-2
d_call: -
clone_size: -

cdr3_nt: TGTGCCAGCAGCTCGTACGGCGGGGAGCTGTTTTTT
cdr3_aa: CASSSYGGELFF
v_call: TRBV11-2
j_call: TRBJ2-2
d_call: -
clone_size: -

cdr3_nt: TGTGCCAGCAGTTACAGAGGGGACAGGGGAGGCTACACCTTC
cdr3_aa: CASSYRGDRGGYTF
v_call: TRBV6-5
j_call: TRBJ1-2
d_call: TRBD1
clone_size: -

cdr3_nt: TGTGCCAGCAGTTACTCCGGGGTGGTTACTGAAGCTTTCTTT
cdr3_aa: CASSYSGVVTEAFF
v_call: TRBV6-2/TRBV6-3
j_call: TRBJ1-1
d_call: -
clone_size: once

cdr3_nt: TGCGCCAGCAGCTTGACAGGGGTCCCTGGAAACACCATATATTTT
cdr3_aa: CASSLTGVPGNTIYF
v_call: TRBV5-1
j_call: TRBJ1-3
d_call: TRBD1
clone_size: -

cdr3_nt: TGTGCTAGTGGTCCCGGGACAGTTAACTATGGCTACACCTTC
cdr3_aa: CASGPGTVNYGYTF
v_call: TRBV12-5
j_call: TRBJ1-2
d_call: TRBD1
clone_size: -

cdr3_nt: TGCGCCAGCAGCCCTCTCGCCGGGGAGCTGTTTTTT
cdr3_aa: CASSPLAGELFF
v_call: TRBV5-1
j_call: TRBJ2-2
d_call: -
clone_size: -

cdr3_nt: TGTGCCAGCTCACCAGCTCTTACAAATGAGCAGTTCTTC
cdr3_aa: CASSPALTNEQFF
v_call: TRBV18
j_call: TRBJ2-1
d_call: -
clone_size: -

cdr3_nt: TGTGCCAGTAGTCTTGAGTCGACTAACTATGGCTACACCTTC
cdr3_aa: CASSLESTNYGYTF
v_call: TRBV19
j_call: TRBJ1-2
d_call: -
clone_size: many

cdr3_nt: TGTGCCAGCAGTGAGTGGCAGGGGGTTGGCTACACCTTC
cdr3_aa: CASSEWQGVGYTF
v_call: TRBV6-1
j_call: TRBJ1-2
d_call: TRBD1
clone_size: -

cdr3_nt: TGCAGCGTAAGGACAAGAGCAATAACCTACGAGCAGTACTTC
cdr3_aa: CSVRTRAITYEQYF
v_call: TRBV29-1
j_call: TRBJ2-7
d_call: -
clone_size: -

cdr3_nt: TGTGCCAGTGGAAAGGGACAGGGAAGAACTCAGCCCCAGCATTTT
cdr3_aa: CASGKGQGRTQPQHF
v_call: TRBV19
j_call: TRBJ1-5
d_call: TRBD1
clone_size: -

cdr3_nt: TGCGCCAGCAGCCAAGATCGTCAGGGACACCGAAATGAAAAACTGTTTTTT
cdr3_aa: CASSQDRQGHRNEKLFF
v_call: TRBV4-1
j_call: TRBJ1-4
d_call: -
clone_size: -

cdr3_nt: TGCAGCGTGGCCCGGGGGACAGATACGCAGTATTTT
cdr3_aa: CSVARGTDTQYF
v_call: TRBV29-1
j_call: TRBJ2-3
d_call: -
clone_size: -

cdr3_nt: TGTGCCAGTAGAAGAGCGGAGACAACGGGCACCGGGGAGCTGTTTTTT
cdr3_aa: CASRRAETTGTGELFF
v_call: TRBV19
j_call: TRBJ2-2
d_call: -
clone_size: -

cdr3_nt: TGTGCCAGCAGCTTCCGGGAGAAGGTGTCACCCCTCCACTTT
cdr3_aa: CASSFREKVSPLHF
v_call: TRBV5-6
j_call: TRBJ1-6
d_call: -
clone_size: -

cdr3_nt: TGCGCCAGCAGTGCGGATCTTACCACCGACAGGGTCTACGAGCAGTACTTC
cdr3_aa: CASSADLTTDRVYEQYF
v_call: TRBV10-1
j_call: TRBJ2-7
d_call: TRBD1
clone_size: -

cdr3_nt: TGTGCCAGCAGTGAGGGCAAGGGGTATGGCTACACCTTC
cdr3_aa: CASSEGKGYGYTF
v_call: TRBV2
j_call: TRBJ1-2
d_call: -
clone_size: -

cdr3_nt: TGCGCCAGCAGCCAACGGTCTGTGAGGCAGCCCCAGCATTTT
cdr3_aa: CASSQRSVRQPQHF
v_call: TRBV4-1
j_call: TRBJ1-5
d_call: -
clone_size: -

cdr3_nt: TGTGCCAGCAGTGCGTCAGGGCCCCAGCATTTT
cdr3_aa: CASSASGPQHF
v_call: TRBV12-3/TRBV12-4
j_call: TRBJ1-5
d_call: -
clone_size: many

cdr3_nt: TGTGCCAGCAGTCTAGCGGGAGTAGTGGCCTACGAGCAGTACTTC
cdr3_aa: CASSLAGVVAYEQYF
v_call: TRBV5-4
j_call: TRBJ2-7
d_call: TRBD2
clone_size: -

cdr3_nt: TGTGCCAGCAGCTTAGTGGGCCCCCAGTACTTC
cdr3_aa: CASSLVGPQYF
v_call: TRBV7-2
j_call: TRBJ2-5
d_call: -
clone_size: once

cdr3_nt: TGCGCCAGCAGCTCCCGGGTGGGACAGACCCGCACAGATACGCAGTATTTT
cdr3_aa: CASSSRVGQTRTDTQYF
v_call: TRBV5-1
j_call: TRBJ2-3
d_call: TRBD1
clone_size: -

cdr3_nt: TGTGCCAGCAGTTACGCGGTCGAAGCTTTCTTT
cdr3_aa: CASSYAVEAFF
v_call: TRBV6-2/TRBV6-3
j_call: TRBJ1-1
d_call: -
clone_size: -

cdr3_nt: TGTGCCAGCAGTTTACGTGCAACTGACACCGGGGAGCTGTTTTTT
cdr3_aa: CASSLRATDTGELFF
v_call: TRBV27
j_call: TRBJ2-2
d_call: -
clone_size: once

cdr3_nt: TGTGCCAGTAGTCTTAGCGGCTCTCAAGAGACCCAGTACTTC
cdr3_aa: CASSLSGSQETQYF
v_call: TRBV19
j_call: TRBJ2-5
d_call: -
clone_size: -

cdr3_nt: TGTGCCAGCAGTTACCGGACTAGCGGCACAGATACGCAGTATTTT
cdr3_aa: CASSYRTSGTDTQYF
v_call: TRBV6-5
j_call: TRBJ2-3
d_call: TRBD2
clone_size: -

cdr3_nt: TGCAGTGCTAGTCGCGGGACTACCTACAATGAGCAGTTCTTC
cdr3_aa: CSASRGTTYNEQFF
v_call: TRBV20-1
j_call: TRBJ2-1
d_call: TRBD2
clone_size: few

cdr3_nt: TGTGCCAGCTGGAACCGGGACAGGATCTACAATGAGCAGTTCTTC
cdr3_aa: CASWNRDRIYNEQFF
v_call: TRBV6-5
j_call: TRBJ2-1
d_call: TRBD1
clone_size: -

cdr3_nt: TGTGCCAGCAGTTACTTTGCGGGGTTGAACACTGAAGCTTTCTTT
cdr3_aa: CASSYFAGLNTEAFF
v_call: TRBV6-5
j_call: TRBJ1-1
d_call: -
clone_size: -

cdr3_nt: TGTGCCAGCAGCACCAATTGGTCACCGGGACAGGACCTCTATGGCTACACCTTC
cdr3_aa: CASSTNWSPGQDLYGYTF
v_call: TRBV13
j_call: TRBJ1-2
d_call: TRBD1
clone_size: -

cdr3_nt: TGTGCCAGCAGCTTGGAGGGGGGGGGCTCCTACGAGCAGTACTTC
cdr3_aa: CASSLEGGGSYEQYF
v_call: TRBV5-4
j_call: TRBJ2-7
d_call: -
clone_size: -